This T cell receptor beta chain was sequenced for a study of response to subunit inactivated influenza vaccine (dated by TCRdb to 2017 to 2018). Regarding the study in general: Deep quantitative T cell receptor repertoire profiling was used in the study to track responses to a trivalent subunit inactivated influenza vaccine. Results the study describes overall, beyond this receptor: The authors suggested that each seasonal influenza vaccination may recruit only a limited number of new T cells.

This clonotype turned up a few times. Its antigen is unknown. No base quality information exists; no much larger clone differs at one position. Library preparation employed RT-PCR. TCRdb records Illumina HiSeq 2500 as the sequencer. In-frame beta chains were kept once TCRdb had trimmed the public reads at Q25 with fastp and called clones with MiXCR. Records with the same CDR3 protein are collapsed into one entry carrying the most frequent genes and DNA. The sample has hundreds of thousands of distinct CDR3 sequences on record, around 11% of them singletons. Roughly 10% of the sample comes from the top ten. The sequenced sample was PBMCs from blood, obtained on the day of vaccination. The origin of this receptor is a man between 50 and 59 years old who received an inactivated influenza vaccine. Donor details come from another sample of the same person, matched by shared clones.

The nucleotide sequence reads TGTGCCAGCAGCCACCAGGGTTCGGAGGGCTACACCTTC. This encodes CASSHQGSEGYTF. Recombination joined TRBV7-9 with TRBJ1-2, with a tentative D gene TRBD1 over 5 matching bases. The germline V gene (reference sequence) sets CDR1 to SEHNR and CDR2 to FQNEAQ. A distance of 15 bases separates the germline ends of V and J, which lose 5 bases and 8 bases respectively. The CDR3 has 13 amino acids, counting the end cysteine and phenylalanine. The only DNA kept is the CDR3, 39 bases in frame from the first base.